Presented here are 5 T cell receptor beta chains from one specimen sequenced in a study of cytomegalovirus exposure and HLA in healthy donors. Primers for the PCR totalled 60 Vbeta and 13 Jbeta. Profiling relied on immunoSEQ multiplex PCR, and the TCRdb table lists in-frame clones only, not all of them. The sample gives 100,000 to 150,000 clones, about 72% of which show up once; around 16% is in the top ten. Material for sequencing was PBMCs. These TCRs come from a man aged 45-60 years in good health and CMV-seropositive.

This clone was counted a few times. The V and J genes are TRBV5-1 and TRBJ1-2; TRBD1 matches at 8 bases. Germline CDR1 is SGHRS and CDR2 is YFSETQ. The CDR3 has 13 amino acids. V lost 3 bases to trimming and J lost 6 bases; unmatched junction nucleotides: 4. CDR3 DNA sequence: TGCGCCAGCAGCTCCGACAGGGGCAATGGCTACACCTTC. It codes for CASSSDRGNGYTF. The variable domain in full, completed from reference TRBV5-1 and TRBJ1-2, reads KAGVTQTPRYLIKTRGQQVTLSCSPISGHRSVSWYQQTPGQGLQFLFEYFSETQRNKGNFPGRFSGRQFSNSRSEMNVSTLELGDSALYLCASSSDRGNGYTFGSGTRLTVV.

In its sample, this clone was seen a few times. The genes are TRBV6-5 and TRBJ1-2, with D perhaps matching TRBD1 (6 bases). The CDR3 loop spans 13 amino acids. Germline assignment: CDR1 MNHEY and CDR2 SVGAGI. Trimming left V 1 base short and J 7 bases short, with 10 bases between. The CDR3 spells CASSYWQDSGYTF. The CDR3, as DNA: TGTGCCAGCAGTTACTGGCAGGACAGTGGCTACACCTTC.

The chain combines TRBV2 with TRBJ2-3; 8 nucleotides match TRBD1. The V gene's germline CDR1 is SNHLY and CDR2 FYNNEI. This CDR3 region has 15 residues. The V and J ends lost 6 bases and 6 bases, in that order; junction bases with no gene match: 11. The CDR3 DNA reads TGTGCCAGCAGGGCTACGGACAACAGGGGGGATACGCAGTATTTT. As protein: CASRATDNRGDTQYF.

This clone appeared once. The chain joins TRBV7-8 to TRBJ1-2, with D possibly TRBD1 on 5 matching bases. Trimming shortened V by 0 bases and J by 4 bases, and 9 bases separated the two germline ends. The CDR3 extends over 14 amino acids. CDR1 SGHVS and CDR2 FQNEAQ come from the germline V gene. CDR3 DNA: TGTGCCAGCAGCTTAGCGCACAGGACCTATGGCTACACCTTC. Protein sequence: CASSLAHRTYGYTF. Full variable domain (missing parts from reference TRBV7-8 and TRBJ1-2): GAGVSQSPRYKVAKRGQDVALRCDPISGHVSLFWYQQALGQGPEFLTYFQNEAQLDKSGLPSDRFFAERPEGSVSTLKIQRTQQEDSAVYLCASSLAHRTYGYTFGSGTRLTVV.

This clone was recorded a few times. This chain joins TRBV19 and TRBJ1-3; 11 positions match TRBD1. V trimming: 4 bases; J trimming: 5 bases; junction bases outside the gene matches: 1. Germline V gene data show CDR1 as LNHDA and CDR2 as SQIVND (reference sequence). This CDR3 has 14 residues. CDR3 sequence reads: CASSTDRGRNTIYF. In nucleotides, the CDR3 is TGTGCCAGTAGTACGGACAGGGGGCGAAACACCATATATTTT. Together with reference TRBV19 and TRBJ1-3, the CDR3 gives the full variable domain: DGGITQSPKYLFRKEGQNVTLSCEQNLNHDAMYWYRQDPGQGLRLIYYSQIVNDFQKGDIAEGYSVSREKKESFPLTVTSAQKNPTAFYLCASSTDRGRNTIYFGEGSWLTVV.